The TCR beta chain under discussion was sequenced for a study of technical replicates of blood from four donors. The CDR3 covers 11 residues. Trimming stripped 0 bases from V and 6 bases from J, with 3 bases between. Germline lookup yields CDR1 SGHDT and CDR2 YYEEEE. The data were produced by immunoSEQ multiplex PCR, yet TCRdb's version contains in-frame clones alone and is incomplete. The sample consists of 50,000 to 75,000 clones, over 85% of them appearing once. Sequencing input: PBMCs. The receptor was isolated from a human donor in good health. Some clones in this sample may be carry-over from other donors' samples. The V and J genes are TRBV5-6 and TRBJ1-1; no definite D call. The CDR3 nucleotides are TGTGCCAGCAGCTTGGACTCTGAAGCTTTCTTT. Amino acids: CASSLDSEAFF. Filled out from reference TRBV5-6 and TRBJ1-1, the complete variable domain reads DAGVTQSPTHLIKTRGQQVTLRCSPKSGHDTVSWYQQALGQGPQFIFQYYEEEERQRGNFPDRFSGHQFPNYSSELNVNALLLGDSALYLCASSLDSEAFFGQGTRLTVV.